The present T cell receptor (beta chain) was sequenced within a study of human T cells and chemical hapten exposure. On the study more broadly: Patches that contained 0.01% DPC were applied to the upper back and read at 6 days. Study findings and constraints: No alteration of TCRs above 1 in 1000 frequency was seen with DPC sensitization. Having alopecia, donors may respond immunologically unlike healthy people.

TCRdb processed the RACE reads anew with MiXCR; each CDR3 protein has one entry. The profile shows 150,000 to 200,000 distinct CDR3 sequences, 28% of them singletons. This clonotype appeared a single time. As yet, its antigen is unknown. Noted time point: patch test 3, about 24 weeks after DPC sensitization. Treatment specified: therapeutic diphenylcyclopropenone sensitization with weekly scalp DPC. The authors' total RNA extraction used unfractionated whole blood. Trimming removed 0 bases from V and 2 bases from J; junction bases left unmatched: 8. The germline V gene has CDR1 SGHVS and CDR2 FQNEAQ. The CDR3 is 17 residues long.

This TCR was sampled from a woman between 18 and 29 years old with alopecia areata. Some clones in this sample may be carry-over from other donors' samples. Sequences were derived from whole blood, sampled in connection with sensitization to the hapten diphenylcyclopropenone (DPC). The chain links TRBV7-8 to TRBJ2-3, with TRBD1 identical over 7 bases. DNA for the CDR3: TGTGCCAGCAGCTTAGCGCGGCAGGGGGTCAACACAGATACGCAGTATTTT. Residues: CASSLARQGVNTDTQYF.